These 18 T cell receptor beta chains were all obtained from the same sample, sequenced in a study of neoadjuvant nivolumab and ipilimumab in lung cancer. Method: immunoSEQ multiplex PCR; TCRdb's copy keeps in-frame clones and lacks some. The sample holds about 18,000 clones, around 76% seen once. The specimen comprised tumor tissue, sampled after neoadjuvant nivolumab, alone or with ipilimumab, at or shortly before surgery. These receptors came from an adult with non-small cell lung cancer.

This clone was picked up one time. V is TRBV20-1 and J is TRBJ2-7; D gene unclear. Trimming left V 7 bases short and J 7 bases short, with 14 bases between. Germline V lookup: CDR1 DFQATT, CDR2 SNEGSKA (reference sequence). This CDR3 is built from 11 residues. CDR3 in DNA: TGCAGTGGCTCCGTGGTCCAGGAGCAGTACTTC. Protein sequence: CSGSVVQEQYF.

This chain uses TRBV19 with TRBJ2-3; D may be TRBD2 (6 bases). V was clipped by 6 bases and J by 0 bases, with 19 bases between them. From germline, CDR1 is LNHDA and CDR2 SQIVND (reference sequence). The length of the CDR3 is 17 residues. The chain's CDR3 is CASRNRGAISSTDTQYF. The CDR3 nucleotides are TGTGCCAGTAGAAACCGCGGGGCTATCTCTAGCACAGATACGCAGTATTTT.

This chain connects TRBV13 to TRBJ2-7; 13 positions agree with TRBD2. This CDR3 spans 18 amino acids. Germline CDR1 is PRHDT and CDR2 is FYEKMQ (reference sequence). The ends lost 4 bases at V and 1 base at J; junction bases unmatched: 10. Written as DNA, the CDR3 is TGTGCCAGCAGCTATCGGACTAGCGGGAGAACCCGATCCTACGAGCAGTACTTC. Its protein is CASSYRTSGRTRSYEQYF.

This CDR3 is CASSEGLASPSYEQYF. Here the CDR3 DNA reads TGCGCCAGCAGTGAAGGCCTAGCGTCCCCCTCCTACGAGCAGTACTTC. V usage is TRBV10-1 and J usage is TRBJ2-7, with D perhaps matching TRBD2 (6 bases). The CDR3 runs to 16 residues. CDR1 WNHNN and CDR2 SYGVQD come from the germline V gene (reference sequence). Between the trimmed V and J ends, which lost 3 bases and 0 bases, there was a span of 15 bases.

The chain employs TRBV28 and TRBJ1-4; no reliable D call. The length of the CDR3 is 12 residues. The germline V gene encodes CDR1 MDHEN and CDR2 SYDVKM. Trimming shortened V by 6 bases and J by 11 bases, and 13 bases separated the two germline ends. In nucleotides, the CDR3 is TGTGCCAGCAGCCCACCATTCGGGAAACTGTTTTTT. Translated, it gives CASSPPFGKLFF.

The chain uses TRBV2 and TRBJ2-1, with D possibly matching TRBD2 (6 bases). The CDR3 length is 13 residues. V lost 8 bases and J lost 10, with 18 bases in between. Germline CDR1 reads SNHLY; CDR2 reads FYNNEI. CDR3: CASLQRQGLEQFF. CDR3 sequence (DNA): TGTGCCAGCCTCCAGCGGCAGGGACTGGAGCAGTTCTTC.

This clone appeared a few times. This chain links TRBV18 with TRBJ1-1; D is unclear. Between the trimmed V and J ends, which lost 6 bases and 1 base, there was a span of 9 bases. Germline CDR1 is KGHSH and CDR2 is LQKENI. This CDR3 region has 13 residues. The DNA for the CDR3 is TGTGCCAGCTCCTCGGACGGGAACACTGAAGCTTTCTTT. Translating it yields CASSSDGNTEAFF.

The J gene is TRBJ1-1, the V gene TRBV30; D not resolved. The germline V gene has CDR1 GTSNPN and CDR2 SVGIG (reference sequence). This CDR3 is built from 12 residues. The V end lost 3 bases, the J end lost 1 base, and 6 bases lay between the germline ends. The CDR3 region is CAWSRANTEAFF. CDR3 DNA sequence: TGTGCCTGGAGCCGAGCGAACACTGAAGCTTTCTTT.

The gene calls are TRBV19 and TRBJ2-5; D might be TRBD2 (5 bases). The CDR3 covers 14 residues. CDR1 and CDR2 (germline): LNHDA, SQIVND (reference sequence). Trimming removed 5 bases at V and 5 bases at J, with 15 bases between. The CDR3 here is CASSPRAGGETQYF. CDR3 sequence (DNA): TGTGCCAGTAGTCCTCGGGCAGGCGGGGAGACCCAGTACTTC. Filled out from reference TRBV19 and TRBJ2-5, the complete variable domain reads DGGITQSPKYLFRKEGQNVTLSCEQNLNHDAMYWYRQDPGQGLRLIYYSQIVNDFQKGDIAEGYSVSREKKESFPLTVTSAQKNPTAFYLCASSPRAGGETQYFGPGTRLLVL.

The genes are TRBV6-1 and TRBJ2-2, with 7 bases matching TRBD2. Per germline, CDR1 MNHNS and CDR2 SASEGT. The ends lost 7 bases at V and 5 bases at J; junction bases unmatched: 10. The length of the CDR3 is 15 residues. CDR3 bases: TGTGCCAGCATCGCGAGGGAGGGGAGAACCGGGGAGCTGTTTTTT. It specifies CASIAREGRTGELFF.

The chain joins TRBV4-1 to TRBJ2-2; a possible D gene is TRBD1 (6 bases). Trimming cost V 3 bases and J 8 bases, with 16 bases left between them. The germline V gene encodes CDR1 MGHRA and CDR2 YSYEKL. The CDR3 contains 15 residues. CDR3 residues: CASSHLGTPKGELFF. DNA of the CDR3: TGCGCCAGCAGCCATCTCGGGACACCTAAAGGGGAGCTGTTTTTT.

The gene calls are TRBV20-1 and TRBJ2-5, with no clear D. Germline values: CDR1 DFQATT, CDR2 SNEGSKA (reference sequence). Trimming removed 3 bases from V and 4 bases from J, with 3 bases in between. CDR3 length: 10 residues. The CDR3 region has the DNA TGCAGTGCTAGTACAGAGACCCAGTACTTC. Amino acid sequence: CSASTETQYF.

This clone was recorded once. The chain couples TRBV9 to TRBJ2-1; TRBD2 agrees at 9 bases. There are 15 residues in the CDR3. V lost 0 bases, J lost 5 bases, and 3 bases stayed unmatched. Germline CDR1 is SGDLS and CDR2 is YYNGEE. CDR3 amino acids: CASSVGVAGDNEQFF. CDR3 DNA sequence: TGTGCCAGCAGCGTAGGAGTAGCGGGAGACAATGAGCAGTTCTTC.

This clone was found a few times. The V call is TRBV27, the J call TRBJ1-2, with D possibly being TRBD1 (5 bases). The CDR3 is 12 residues long. Deletions cut 6 bases from V and 5 bases from J, with 10 bases between. CDR1 is MNHEY and CDR2 is SMNVEV in the germline V gene (reference sequence). CDR3 sequence (DNA): TGTGCCAGCAGGACGGGGCATTATGGCTACACCTTC. It translates to CASRTGHYGYTF.

V gene TRBV7-8 combines with J gene TRBJ1-1; no clear D gene. The CDR3 spans 14 residues. From germline, CDR1 is SGHVS and CDR2 FQNEAQ. The V end lost 4 bases, the J end lost 1 base, and 10 bases lay between the germline ends. The CDR3 DNA reads as TGTGCCAGCAGCTCTGAATCCCCGAACACTGAAGCTTTCTTT. As protein: CASSSESPNTEAFF.

The table lists this clone with a count of one. The rearrangement joins TRBV10-3 to TRBJ1-1, with TRBD1 matching over 7 bases. With 6 bases clipped from V and 5 bases from J, the junction kept 15 bases outside the gene matches. Looked up from germline, CDR1 is ENHRY and CDR2 is SYGVKD. The CDR3 has 16 amino acids. CDR3 region: CAISEVDRVIRTEAFF. As DNA, the CDR3 is TGTGCCATCAGCGAAGTCGACAGGGTGATTAGAACTGAAGCTTTCTTT.

The chain has TRBV9 and TRBJ2-2, with TRBD2 matching 7 bases. CDR1 is SGDLS and CDR2 is YYNGEE in the germline V gene. The CDR3 is made up of 20 amino acids. V trimming: 6 bases; J trimming: 3 bases; junction bases outside the gene matches: 23. In DNA form, the CDR3 reads TGTGCCAGCACCGATATGGGGACTATCTTTCCTGGGTGGGACACCGGGGAGCTGTTTTTT. Translation: CASTDMGTIFPGWDTGELFF. Looking up the rest from reference TRBV9 and TRBJ2-2 gives the full variable domain: DSGVTQTPKHLITATGQRVTLRCSPRSGDLSVYWYQQSLDQGLQFLIQYYNGEERAKGNILERFSAQQFPDLHSELNLSSLELGDSALYFCASTDMGTIFPGWDTGELFFGEGSRLTVL.

The chain links TRBV6-5 to TRBJ2-1; 9 bases map to TRBD2. The CDR3 covers 16 residues. Trimming at V came to 0 bases and at J to 4 bases, leaving 4 bases not matched to a gene. Germline loops: CDR1 MNHEY, CDR2 SVGAGI. CDR3 bases: TGTGCCAGCAGTTACTCTAGCGGGGGACTTTACAATGAGCAGTTCTTC. It encodes CASSYSSGGLYNEQFF.